This TCR beta chain is from a study of Ad26.COV2.S vaccination and SARS-CoV-2 variants. Assay used: immunoSEQ multiplex PCR; TCRdb lists only in-frame clones, some missing. The sample has over 250,000 clones; around 87% are singletons. Concerning this clone: The antigen is unknown.

Noted treatment: some 19 received Ad26.COV2.S at low or high dose, single or two shots; roughly 5 received placebo; per-sample allocation not given. Specimen acquisition occurred on day 63 following the initial vaccine or placebo injection. Whole-study results and caveats: The breadth of spike-specific CD8+ and CD4+ T cell responses after vaccination was reportedly substantial. Participants given vaccine showed non-spike TCR breadth similar to that of placebo recipients.

The sequence was obtained from a person aged 18-65 years who received the Ad26.COV2.S COVID-19 vaccine or a placebo. The material sequenced was peripheral blood, taken in a trial of Ad26.COV2.S vaccine versus placebo.

The CDR3 sequence: CASSFFPGGIGELFF. The DNA for the CDR3 is TGTGCCAGCAGTTTTTTCCCAGGGGGCATCGGGGAGCTGTTTTTT. The chain links TRBV27 to TRBJ2-2; 8 bases are shared with TRBD1. Germline V gene data show CDR1 as MNHEY and CDR2 as SMNVEV (reference sequence). The CDR3 runs 15 residues. The junction had 7 bases not matched to a gene; V was cut back by 3 bases and J by 7 bases.